This TCR beta chain was profiled in a study of T cell changes during pregnancy in multiple sclerosis. Assay: immunoSEQ multiplex PCR; the TCRdb copy retains only in-frame clones and omits some. The data contain about 97,000 clones, about nine tenths of them seen just once; the ten biggest clones take up 2.5% to 3.5%. This CDR3 has 16 amino acids. Losses at the gene ends were 5 bases for V and 4 bases for J; bases not matched to a gene: 11. Per germline, CDR1 SGDLS and CDR2 YYNGEE. This specimen was peripheral blood, taken in the second trimester of pregnancy. This clonotype originated in a female donor with multiple sclerosis, enrolled in a pregnancy study. This chain connects TRBV9 to TRBJ2-3, with 9 bases that match TRBD2. The CDR3 DNA sequence: TGTGCCAGCAGTGACCCCATAGCGGGAGTGTCAGATACGCAGTATTTT. Translation: CASSDPIAGVSDTQYF.